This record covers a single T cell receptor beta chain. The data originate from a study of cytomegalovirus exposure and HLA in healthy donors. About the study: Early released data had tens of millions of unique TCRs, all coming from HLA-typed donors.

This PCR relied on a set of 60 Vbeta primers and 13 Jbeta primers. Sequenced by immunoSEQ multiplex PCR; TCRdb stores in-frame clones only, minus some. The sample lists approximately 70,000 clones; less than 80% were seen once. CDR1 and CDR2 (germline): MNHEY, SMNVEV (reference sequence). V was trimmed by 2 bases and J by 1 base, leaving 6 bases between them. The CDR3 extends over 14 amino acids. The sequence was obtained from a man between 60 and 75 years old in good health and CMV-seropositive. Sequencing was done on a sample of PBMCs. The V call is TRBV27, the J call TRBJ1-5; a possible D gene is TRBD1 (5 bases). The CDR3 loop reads CASSLAGSNQPQHF. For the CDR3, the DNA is TGTGCCAGCAGTTTAGCAGGGAGCAATCAGCCCCAGCATTTT.